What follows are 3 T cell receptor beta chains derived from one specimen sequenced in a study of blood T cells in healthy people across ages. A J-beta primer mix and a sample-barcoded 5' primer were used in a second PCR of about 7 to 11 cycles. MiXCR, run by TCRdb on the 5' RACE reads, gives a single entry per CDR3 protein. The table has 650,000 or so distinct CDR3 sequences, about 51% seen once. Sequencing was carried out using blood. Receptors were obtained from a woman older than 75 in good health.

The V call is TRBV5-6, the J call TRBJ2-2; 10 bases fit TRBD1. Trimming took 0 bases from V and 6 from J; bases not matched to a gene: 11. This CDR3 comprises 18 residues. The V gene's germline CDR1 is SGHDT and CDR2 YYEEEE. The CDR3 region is CASSLVGTGAREAGELFF. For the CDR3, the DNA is TGTGCCAGCAGCTTGGTGGGGACAGGGGCGCGTGAAGCCGGGGAGCTGTTTTTT.

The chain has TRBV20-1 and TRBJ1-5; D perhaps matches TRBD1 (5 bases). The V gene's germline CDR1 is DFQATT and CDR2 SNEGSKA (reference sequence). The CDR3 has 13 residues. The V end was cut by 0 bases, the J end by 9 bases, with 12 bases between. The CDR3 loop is CSARDLGGGPQHF. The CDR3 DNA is TGCAGTGCTAGAGATCTGGGGGGGGGGCCCCAGCATTTT.

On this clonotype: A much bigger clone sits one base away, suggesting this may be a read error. The CDR3 is CTSSQVAGYEQYF. The CDR3 nucleotides are TGTACCAGCAGCCAAGTGGCAGGATACGAGCAGTACTTC. V and J are TRBV3-1 and TRBJ2-4; D not certain. The J call is in doubt because the DNA end fits TRBJ2-7 better. Germline-derived CDR1 and CDR2 are LGHDT and YNNKEL (reference sequence). This CDR3 has 13 residues.